The clone carrying this TCR beta chain has more than one count but fewer than ten. This entry comes from a study of blood T cell repertoires in COVID-19. Looking at the study overall: Italy, Spain and the United States were the sources of the convalescent and acute COVID-19 samples. T cells, B-cell-depleted T cells, or PBMCs provided the cDNA or gDNA that served as material.

The CDR3 contains 13 residues. Germline-derived CDR1 and CDR2 are MNHEY and SVGAGI. V was cut by 4 bases and J by 5 bases, with 12 bases left in between. Libraries were prepared by immunoSEQ multiplex PCR; TCRdb keeps only in-frame clonotypes and omits some of them. The table shows about 180,000 clones, with around 82% occurring only once. V usage is TRBV6-5 and J usage is TRBJ2-7, with D possibly being TRBD1 (6 bases). This sequence originates from a man aged 55 to 70 who had recovered from COVID-19. The sample consisted of PBMCs or T cells enriched from blood (not recorded which). Written as DNA, the CDR3 is TGTGCCAGCAGTTCAGGGGTGAGGCACGAGCAGTACTTC. This translates into CASSSGVRHEQYF.